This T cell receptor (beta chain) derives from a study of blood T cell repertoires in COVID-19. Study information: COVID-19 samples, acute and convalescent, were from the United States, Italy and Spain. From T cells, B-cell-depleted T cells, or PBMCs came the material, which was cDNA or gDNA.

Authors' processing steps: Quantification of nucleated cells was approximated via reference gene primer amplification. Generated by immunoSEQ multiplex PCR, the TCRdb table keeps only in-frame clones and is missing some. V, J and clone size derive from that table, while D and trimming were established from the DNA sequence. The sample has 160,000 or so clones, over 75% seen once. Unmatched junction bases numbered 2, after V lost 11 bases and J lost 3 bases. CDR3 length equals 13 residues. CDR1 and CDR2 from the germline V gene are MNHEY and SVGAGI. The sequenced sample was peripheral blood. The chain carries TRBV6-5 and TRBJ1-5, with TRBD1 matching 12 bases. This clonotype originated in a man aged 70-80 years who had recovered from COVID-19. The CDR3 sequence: CAVGQGANQPQHF. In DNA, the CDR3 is TGTGCCGTGGGACAGGGGGCCAATCAGCCCCAGCATTTT.